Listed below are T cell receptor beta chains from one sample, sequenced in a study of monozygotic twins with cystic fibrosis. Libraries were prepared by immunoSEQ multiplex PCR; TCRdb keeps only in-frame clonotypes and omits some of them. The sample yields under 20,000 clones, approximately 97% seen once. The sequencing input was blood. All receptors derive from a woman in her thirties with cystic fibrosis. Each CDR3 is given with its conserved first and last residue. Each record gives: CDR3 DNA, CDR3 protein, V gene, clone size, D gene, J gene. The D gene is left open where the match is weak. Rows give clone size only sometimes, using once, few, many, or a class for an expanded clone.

cdr3_nt: TGTGCCAGTAGTTCCCCTGGGGGCCCCAGGAACTATGGCTACACCTTC
cdr3_aa: CASSSPGGPRNYGYTF
v_call: TRBV19
clone_size: .
d_call: .
j_call: TRBJ1-2

cdr3_nt: TGTGCCAGCAGGGACGTGACAGGCTTATGGGCAAGGGGCTACACCTTC
cdr3_aa: CASRDVTGLWARGYTF
v_call: TRBV2
clone_size: .
d_call: .
j_call: TRBJ1-2

cdr3_nt: TGTGCCAGCAGGCGGACGAACACTGAAGCTTTCTTT
cdr3_aa: CASRRTNTEAFF
v_call: TRBV7-9
clone_size: .
d_call: .
j_call: TRBJ1-1

cdr3_nt: TGTGCCAGCTCAGACGGCAATCAGCCCCAGCATTTT
cdr3_aa: CASSDGNQPQHF
v_call: TRBV18
clone_size: .
d_call: .
j_call: TRBJ1-5

cdr3_nt: TGTGCCAGCAGCAGGACAGTGGGACGTTACCATGAGCAGTTCTTC
cdr3_aa: CASSRTVGRYHEQFF
v_call: TRBV7-6
clone_size: .
d_call: .
j_call: TRBJ2-1

cdr3_nt: TGTGCCAGCAAACCCATGACAGGGGTCTACGAGCAGTACTTC
cdr3_aa: CASKPMTGVYEQYF
v_call: TRBV27
clone_size: .
d_call: TRBD1
j_call: TRBJ2-7

cdr3_nt: TGTGCCAGCAGCTTAGTGCAGGAGGCTGGAAACACCATATATTTT
cdr3_aa: CASSLVQEAGNTIYF
v_call: TRBV7-2
clone_size: .
d_call: .
j_call: TRBJ1-3

cdr3_nt: TGTGCCAGCAGCCCCTCCCGACATGATACGCAGTATTTT
cdr3_aa: CASSPSRHDTQYF
v_call: TRBV4-2
clone_size: .
d_call: .
j_call: TRBJ2-3

cdr3_nt: TGTGCCAGCTCACTCCGACAGGGAATGAACACTGAAGCTTTCTTT
cdr3_aa: CASSLRQGMNTEAFF
v_call: TRBV18
clone_size: .
d_call: TRBD1
j_call: TRBJ1-1

cdr3_nt: TGTGCCAGCAGCTGGGAAGGGAGCTACTACGGCCTGTTTTTT
cdr3_aa: CASSWEGSYYGLFF
v_call: TRBV7-9
clone_size: .
d_call: .
j_call: TRBJ1-4

cdr3_nt: TGTGCCAGTAGTATAGATCTTGACCTCCTAATGGGGGATCAGCCCCAGCATTTT
cdr3_aa: CASSIDLDLLMGDQPQHF
v_call: TRBV19
clone_size: .
d_call: .
j_call: TRBJ1-5

cdr3_nt: TGTGCCTGGGACAGGGAGGAGATGAACACTGAAGCTTTCTTT
cdr3_aa: CAWDREEMNTEAFF
v_call: TRBV30
clone_size: once
d_call: TRBD1
j_call: TRBJ1-1

cdr3_nt: TGTGCCAGCAGCTTGGAAGGGGGAGGCGAGCAGTTCTTC
cdr3_aa: CASSLEGGGEQFF
v_call: TRBV5-8
clone_size: .
d_call: .
j_call: TRBJ2-1

cdr3_nt: TGCGCCAGCAGCCATAGCGGGGTTCTTTACACAGATACGCAGTATTTT
cdr3_aa: CASSHSGVLYTDTQYF
v_call: TRBV4-3
clone_size: .
d_call: TRBD2
j_call: TRBJ2-3

cdr3_nt: TGTGCCAGCAGCCAAGTCTTAGGACAGAGGTACTCTGGGGCCAACGTCCTGACTTTC
cdr3_aa: CASSQVLGQRYSGANVLTF
v_call: TRBV4-2
clone_size: .
d_call: .
j_call: TRBJ2-6

cdr3_nt: TGTGCCAGCAGCTTGGACAGAACTCAAGATACGCAGTATTTT
cdr3_aa: CASSLDRTQDTQYF
v_call: TRBV5-4
clone_size: .
d_call: .
j_call: TRBJ2-3

cdr3_nt: TGTGCCAGTAGAATCGGGACAGCGAACACTGAAGCTTTCTTT
cdr3_aa: CASRIGTANTEAFF
v_call: TRBV19
clone_size: .
d_call: TRBD1
j_call: TRBJ1-1

cdr3_nt: TGTGCCAGCAGCTTAGTGCGGGGACAGCGCACTGAAGCTTTCTTT
cdr3_aa: CASSLVRGQRTEAFF
v_call: TRBV7-9
clone_size: .
d_call: TRBD1
j_call: TRBJ1-1

cdr3_nt: TGTGCCAGCAGCTTAAGGGGGGTGGGTGAAGCTTTCTTT
cdr3_aa: CASSLRGVGEAFF
v_call: TRBV5-4
clone_size: .
d_call: .
j_call: TRBJ1-1

cdr3_nt: TGTGCCAGCAGCTTGTCCGGGGGGGTCAAAGATACGCAGTATTTT
cdr3_aa: CASSLSGGVKDTQYF
v_call: TRBV7-9
clone_size: .
d_call: TRBD2
j_call: TRBJ2-3

cdr3_nt: TGTGCCAGCAGCTTGGACCCCCTTCTTAATTCACCCCTCCACTTT
cdr3_aa: CASSLDPLLNSPLHF
v_call: TRBV5-5
clone_size: .
d_call: .
j_call: TRBJ1-6

cdr3_nt: TGTGCCAGCAGTCGGACAGCCCGCTCCTACAATGAGCAGTTCTTC
cdr3_aa: CASSRTARSYNEQFF
v_call: TRBV6-5
clone_size: once
d_call: .
j_call: TRBJ2-1

cdr3_nt: TGTGCCAGCAGCTTAGCTCGGGGTACCGAGCAGTACTTC
cdr3_aa: CASSLARGTEQYF
v_call: TRBV7-6
clone_size: once
d_call: .
j_call: TRBJ2-7

cdr3_nt: TGCAGCGTTGATGGGGCAGGGGGCACTGAAGCTTTCTTT
cdr3_aa: CSVDGAGGTEAFF
v_call: TRBV29-1
clone_size: .
d_call: TRBD1
j_call: TRBJ1-1

cdr3_nt: TGTGCCAGCAAATTGGGGACACTAGCCAAAAACATTCAGTACTTC
cdr3_aa: CASKLGTLAKNIQYF
v_call: TRBV6-5
clone_size: .
d_call: .
j_call: TRBJ2-4

cdr3_nt: TGCGCCAGCAGCCGGGACGGCTCTGGGGCCAACGTCCTGACTTTC
cdr3_aa: CASSRDGSGANVLTF
v_call: TRBV5-1
clone_size: .
d_call: .
j_call: TRBJ2-6

cdr3_nt: TGTGCCAGCTCACCACGGGAAACTAATGAAAAACTGTTTTTT
cdr3_aa: CASSPRETNEKLFF
v_call: TRBV18
clone_size: .
d_call: .
j_call: TRBJ1-4

cdr3_nt: TGTGCCAGCAGCAAAGCGGGGGGCCTCACAGATACGCAGTATTTT
cdr3_aa: CASSKAGGLTDTQYF
v_call: TRBV5-4
clone_size: .
d_call: TRBD2
j_call: TRBJ2-3

cdr3_nt: TGCGCCAGCAGTCCGGGAGGTGTTGGTTCACCCCTCCACTTT
cdr3_aa: CASSPGGVGSPLHF
v_call: TRBV5-1
clone_size: .
d_call: .
j_call: TRBJ1-6

cdr3_nt: TGTGCCACCCGTCAGGGGGCCCTGAACACTGAAGCTTTCTTT
cdr3_aa: CATRQGALNTEAFF
v_call: TRBV28
clone_size: .
d_call: TRBD1
j_call: TRBJ1-1

cdr3_nt: TGCGCCAGCAGCCAAGCCAGGGGATACGAGCAGTACTTC
cdr3_aa: CASSQARGYEQYF
v_call: TRBV4-3
clone_size: .
d_call: .
j_call: TRBJ2-7

cdr3_nt: TGCGCCAGCAGCTTGCCCTGGACAGGGGCCTACCCTGGGGCCTATGGCTACACCTTC
cdr3_aa: CASSLPWTGAYPGAYGYTF
v_call: TRBV5-1
clone_size: .
d_call: TRBD1
j_call: TRBJ1-2

cdr3_nt: TGTGCCTGGAGTGTACGAGGGACCCAGTACTTC
cdr3_aa: CAWSVRGTQYF
v_call: TRBV30
clone_size: .
d_call: .
j_call: TRBJ2-5

cdr3_nt: TGTGCCAGCAGCTTTATTAACGGCTTGTATCAGCCCCAGCATTTT
cdr3_aa: CASSFINGLYQPQHF
v_call: TRBV7-2
clone_size: .
d_call: .
j_call: TRBJ1-5

cdr3_nt: TGTGCCAGCAGCGGGTGGGTCGGGGTCAACTATGGCTACACCTTC
cdr3_aa: CASSGWVGVNYGYTF
v_call: TRBV9
clone_size: .
d_call: .
j_call: TRBJ1-2

cdr3_nt: TGTGCCAGCACCCTGGGAGGGAGAGGGACCTACGAGCAGTACTTC
cdr3_aa: CASTLGGRGTYEQYF
v_call: TRBV28
clone_size: .
d_call: TRBD2
j_call: TRBJ2-7

cdr3_nt: TGCGCCAGCAGCTTGGAAGGGGGGCCTCCCGACGAGCAGTACTTC
cdr3_aa: CASSLEGGPPDEQYF
v_call: TRBV5-1
clone_size: once
d_call: .
j_call: TRBJ2-7

cdr3_nt: TGTGCCAGCAGCTTGGTCGGCAGGGTGGGCTCACCCCTCCACTTT
cdr3_aa: CASSLVGRVGSPLHF
v_call: TRBV5-4
clone_size: .
d_call: .
j_call: TRBJ1-6

cdr3_nt: TGTGCCACCAGCAGAGATCGGGGAGGCCCCTACGAGCAGTACTTC
cdr3_aa: CATSRDRGGPYEQYF
v_call: TRBV15
clone_size: .
d_call: .
j_call: TRBJ2-7

cdr3_nt: TGCAGCGTATGGGGGGTGGATGGCTACACCTTC
cdr3_aa: CSVWGVDGYTF
v_call: TRBV29-1
clone_size: .
d_call: .
j_call: TRBJ1-2

cdr3_nt: TGTGCCAGCAGCCCGGGGGACAGGGGTTACGAGCAGTACTTC
cdr3_aa: CASSPGDRGYEQYF
v_call: TRBV5-4
clone_size: .
d_call: TRBD1
j_call: TRBJ2-7

cdr3_nt: TGTGCCTGGTTCCAGGAGCGGGACCCTGGGTTTATTGGCTACACCTTC
cdr3_aa: CAWFQERDPGFIGYTF
v_call: TRBV30
clone_size: .
d_call: .
j_call: TRBJ1-2